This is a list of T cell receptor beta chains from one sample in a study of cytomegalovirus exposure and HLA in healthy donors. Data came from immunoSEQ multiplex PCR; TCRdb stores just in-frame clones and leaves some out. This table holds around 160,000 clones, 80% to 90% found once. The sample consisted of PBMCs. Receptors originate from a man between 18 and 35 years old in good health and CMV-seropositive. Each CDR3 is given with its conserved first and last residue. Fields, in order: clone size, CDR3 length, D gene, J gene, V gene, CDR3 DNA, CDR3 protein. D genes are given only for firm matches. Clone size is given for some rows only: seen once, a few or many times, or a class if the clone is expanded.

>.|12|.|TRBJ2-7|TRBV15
TGTGCCACCAGCAGAGAGACTTCCGAGCAGTACTTC
CATSRETSEQYF
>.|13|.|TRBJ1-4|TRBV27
TGTGCCAGCGGATGGCAGGGTGGGGAAAAACTGTTTTTT
CASGWQGGEKLFF
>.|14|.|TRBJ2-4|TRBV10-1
TGCGCCAGCAGTGAGTTTTCGGCCAAAAACATTCAGTACTTC
CASSEFSAKNIQYF
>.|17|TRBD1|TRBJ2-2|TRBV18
TGTGCCAGCTCACCACTGAAGGGGGCGCAATCGGCCGGGGAGCTGTTTTTT
CASSPLKGAQSAGELFF
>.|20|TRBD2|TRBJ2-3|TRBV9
TGTGCCAGCAGCGCTCCCATGACTAGCGGGGGATACGCTAGCACAGATACGCAGTATTTT
CASSAPMTSGGYASTDTQYF
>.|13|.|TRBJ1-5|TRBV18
TGTGCCAGCTCACCTCTACCTGATCAGCCCCAGCATTTT
CASSPLPDQPQHF
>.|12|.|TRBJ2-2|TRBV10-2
TGCGCCAGCGAGGAGGGGACCGGGGAGCTGTTTTTT
CASEEGTGELFF
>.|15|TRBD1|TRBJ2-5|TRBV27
TGTGCCAGCAGTTTTGGGACAGGGGGTGGAGAGACCCAGTACTTC
CASSFGTGGGETQYF
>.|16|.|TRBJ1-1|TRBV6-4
TGTGCCAGCAGTGGGGGTGGGGCAGGGGTGGGTACTGAAGCTTTCTTT
CASSGGGAGVGTEAFF
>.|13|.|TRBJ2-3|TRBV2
TGTGCCACATGGACAGTCAGCACAGATACGCAGTATTTT
CATWTVSTDTQYF
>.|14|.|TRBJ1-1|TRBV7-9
TGTGCCAGCACCCTCAGTGCTTCGAACACTGAAGCTTTCTTT
CASTLSASNTEAFF
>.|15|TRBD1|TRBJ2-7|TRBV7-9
TGTGCCAGCAGCTTTTGGACAGGTCGCTCCTACGAGCAGTACTTC
CASSFWTGRSYEQYF
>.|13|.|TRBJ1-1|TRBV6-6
TGTGCCAGCAGGAAGGGGGTACGGACTGAAGCTTTCTTT
CASRKGVRTEAFF
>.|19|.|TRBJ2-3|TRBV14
TGTGCCAGCAGCCCAATTTACCGGGGGGCCGATCCTAGCACAGATACGCAGTATTTT
CASSPIYRGADPSTDTQYF
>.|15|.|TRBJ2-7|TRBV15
TGTGCCACCAGCAGAGATATTGACAACTCCTACGAGCAGTACTTC
CATSRDIDNSYEQYF
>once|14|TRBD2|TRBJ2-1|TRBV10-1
TGCGCCAGGGTAGCGGGGGGGAGGGGAGAGGAGCAGTTCTTC
CARVAGGRGEEQFF
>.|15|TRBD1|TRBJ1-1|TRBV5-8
TGTGCCAGCAGCTTTAGGGACAGGGGGTACACTGAAGCTTTCTTT
CASSFRDRGYTEAFF
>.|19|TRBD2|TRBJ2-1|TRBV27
TGTGCCAGCAGTTACCCGGGACTAGCGGGGCTCCCGGCGTACAATGAGCAGTTCTTC
CASSYPGLAGLPAYNEQFF
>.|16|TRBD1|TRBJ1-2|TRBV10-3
TGTGCCATCAGTGAGGCCCGACAGGGGGAGAGCTATGGCTACACCTTC
CAISEARQGESYGYTF
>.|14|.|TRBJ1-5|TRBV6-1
TGTGCCAGCAGTGACACAGGGTTGGGTCAGCCCCAGCATTTT
CASSDTGLGQPQHF
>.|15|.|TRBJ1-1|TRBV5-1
TGCGCCAGCAGCTTGGAGGGGGGGAGGTTCGCTGAAGCTTTCTTT
CASSLEGGRFAEAFF
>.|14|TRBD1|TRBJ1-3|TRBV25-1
TGTGCCAGCAGTGAATCAGGGGGGGGAAACACCATATATTTT
CASSESGGGNTIYF
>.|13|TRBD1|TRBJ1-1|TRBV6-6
TGTGCCAGCAAAAAGGACAGGGGCCCTGAAGCTTTCTTT
CASKKDRGPEAFF
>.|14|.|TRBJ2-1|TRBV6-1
TGTGCCAGCAGTGGATACAGGGAAGGGAATGAGCAGTTCTTC
CASSGYREGNEQFF
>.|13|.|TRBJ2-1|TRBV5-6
TGTGCCAGCAGCTTTTACGGGTTCAATGAGCAGTTCTTC
CASSFYGFNEQFF
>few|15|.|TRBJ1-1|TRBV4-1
TGCGCCAGCAGCCAAGGGATCTCGACTGGCACTGAAGCTTTCTTT
CASSQGISTGTEAFF
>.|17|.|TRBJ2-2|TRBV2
TGTGCCAGCACCGAACCTATCCGGGATAGACCCACCGGGGAGCTGTTTTTT
CASTEPIRDRPTGELFF
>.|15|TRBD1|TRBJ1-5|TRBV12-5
TGTGCTAGTGGTTTGGTACAGGGGAGTTTATGGCCCCAGCATTTT
CASGLVQGSLWPQHF
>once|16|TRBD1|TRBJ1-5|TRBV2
TGTGCCAGCAGTGGACAGGGGGTATATAGCAATCAGCCCCAGCATTTT
CASSGQGVYSNQPQHF
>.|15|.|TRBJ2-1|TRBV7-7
TGTGCCAGCAGCTTAGCGGCCCAGGGAGGCAATGAGCAGTTCTTC
CASSLAAQGGNEQFF
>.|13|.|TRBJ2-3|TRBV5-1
TGCGCCAGCAGCCCAGGCTCCACAGATACGCAGTATTTT
CASSPGSTDTQYF
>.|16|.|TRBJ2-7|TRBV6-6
TGTGCCACTATTCTAACTATGGGGGCCCCCGGGGACGAGCAGTACTTC
CATILTMGAPGDEQYF
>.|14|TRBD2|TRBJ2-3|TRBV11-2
TGTGCCAGCGGACTAGCGGAGCCCTCAGATACGCAGTATTTT
CASGLAEPSDTQYF
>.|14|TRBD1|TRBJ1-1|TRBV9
TGTGCCAGCAGCGTATCAGGGGGCGCTTCTGAAGCTTTCTTT
CASSVSGGASEAFF
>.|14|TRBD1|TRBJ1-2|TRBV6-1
TGTGCCAGCAGCGATACAGGGGAAGTAAACGGCTACACCTTC
CASSDTGEVNGYTF
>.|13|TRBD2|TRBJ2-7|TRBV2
TGTGCCAGCGGTCCGGGGGGTAGGTACGAGCAGTACTTC
CASGPGGRYEQYF
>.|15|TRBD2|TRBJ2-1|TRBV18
TGTGCCAGCTCACCGCGGGGGGGCCGGGGTCATGAGCAGTTCTTC
CASSPRGGRGHEQFF
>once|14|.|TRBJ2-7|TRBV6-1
TGTGCCAGCAGTGAAGCTCGAGGTACCTACGAGCAGTACTTC
CASSEARGTYEQYF
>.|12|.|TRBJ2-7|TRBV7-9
TGTTCCAGCAGCCTCGAGGAGACAGGGCAGTACTTC
CSSSLEETGQYF
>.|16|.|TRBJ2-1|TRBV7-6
TGTGCCAGCAGCTTATTACGGGGGGCCGAAGGCGATGAGCAGTTCTTC
CASSLLRGAEGDEQFF